This T cell receptor beta chain was identified in a study of blood T cell repertoires in COVID-19. For the study at large: From the United States, Italy and Spain came samples of acute and convalescent COVID-19.

Seattle participants joined during active infection and were tracked over time. How the authors handled the data: Reference gene primer amplification in the assay estimated nucleated cell counts. Assay used: immunoSEQ multiplex PCR; TCRdb lists only in-frame clones, some missing. V, J and clone size were drawn from that table, and D and trimming were deduced from the DNA. Seen here are fewer than 200,000 clones, roughly 80% observed once, and the top ten hold approximately 11%. The CDR3 runs to 18 residues. Looked up from germline, CDR1 is LGHDT and CDR2 is YNNKEL (reference sequence). V gave up 1 base and J gave up 0 bases, with 13 bases separating them.

The specimen sequenced was peripheral blood. This chain uses TRBV3-1 (or the pseudogene TRBV3-2) with TRBJ1-6; D uncertain. This receptor was obtained from a woman in her thirties or forties with COVID-19, enrolled during active disease. The CDR3 spells CASSQASQFSSYNSPLHF. Written as DNA, the CDR3 is TGTGCCAGCAGCCAAGCTTCTCAATTCAGCTCCTATAATTCACCCCTCCACTTT.